This T cell receptor (beta chain) was found in a study of technical replicates of blood from several donors. The protocol was immunoSEQ multiplex PCR, while the TCRdb copy is restricted to in-frame clones and leaves out a portion. The sample lists tens of thousands of clones, 92% occurring once. The CDR3 spans 14 residues. Germline CDR1 and CDR2: MNHNS and SASEGT. As concerns this clone: Compared with germline, one end of the junction differs, possibly owing to a read error.

This sequence was found in a human donor in good health. V is TRBV6-1 and J is TRBJ2-4, with a tentative D call TRBD1 (5 bases). Sequences were obtained from T cells isolated from PBMCs. CDR3 sequence reads: CASTEIGQKGIQYF. The DNA for the CDR3 is TGTGCCAGCACTGAAATCGGACAAAAGGGAATTCAGTACTTC.